These 10 T cell receptor beta chains originate from one sample sequenced in a study of early T cells in non-severe SARS-CoV-2 infection. TCRdb processed the 5' RACE reads anew with MiXCR; each CDR3 protein has one entry. The profile shows about 58,000 distinct CDR3 sequences, roughly 12% of them singletons. Sequencing input: whole blood. These receptors came from an adult who was a healthcare worker with PCR-confirmed SARS-CoV-2 infection or an uninfected control (not recorded which).

At least ten counts were recorded for this clonotype. The V and J genes are TRBV19 and TRBJ1-5, with unresolved D. Per germline, CDR1 LNHDA and CDR2 SQIVND (reference sequence). The CDR3 has 16 residues. V lost 0 bases and J 2 bases, leaving 11 bases between the germline ends. In DNA form, the CDR3 reads TGTGCCAGTAGTATAGAAACCCAAGGCGGCAATCAGCCCCAGCATTTT. Residues: CASSIETQGGNQPQHF.

The rearrangement joins TRBV12-3 or TRBV12-4 to TRBJ2-1, with D perhaps assigned TRBD1 or TRBD2 (5 bases each). V was clipped by 3 bases and J by 8 bases, with 11 bases between them. This CDR3 spans 13 amino acids. For the CDR3, the DNA is TGTGCCAGCAGTTTTGAGAGAGGGGATGAGCAGTTCTTC. Protein product: CASSFERGDEQFF.

This clonotype was seen many times. V usage is TRBV30 and J usage is TRBJ2-1; 7 bases are shared with TRBD1. V dropped 7 bases and J dropped 2; count of bases not matched to a gene: 11. CDR3 length: 15 amino acids. Germline CDR1 is GTSNPN and CDR2 is SVGIG (reference sequence). The CDR3 is CAYNSWDRPYNEQFF. Here the CDR3 DNA reads TGTGCCTACAACTCCTGGGACAGACCCTACAATGAGCAGTTCTTC.

This clonotype was observed many times. As DNA, the CDR3 is TGCAGTGCTAGAGATGCCGTGACAGGGACGGACACTGAAGCTTTCTTT. This translates into CSARDAVTGTDTEAFF. This chain uses TRBV20-1 with TRBJ1-1; 7 bases are a match to TRBD1. V dropped 0 bases and J dropped 3; count of bases not matched to a gene: 10. The CDR3 is 16 amino acids. Germline loops: CDR1 DFQATT, CDR2 SNEGSKA (reference sequence).

This clonotype was seen repeatedly, ten times or more. V gene TRBV23-1 combines with J gene TRBJ1-1; 12 nucleotides align to TRBD1. TRBV23-1 is labeled an ORF, and its function is uncertain. The CDR3 has 19 amino acids. The V segment lost 0 bases and the J segment 1 base; nucleotides outside the gene matches: 9. The chain's CDR3 is CASSQSYRDRGLGNTEAFF. As DNA, the CDR3 is TGCGCCAGCAGTCAATCCTACCGGGACAGGGGGCTAGGGAACACTGAAGCTTTCTTT.

The rearrangement joins TRBV5-1 to TRBJ1-2; D possibly corresponds to TRBD1 (6 bases). CDR3 length equals 13 residues. The germline V and J ends were trimmed by 4 bases and 4 bases, with 11 bases remaining between them. The V gene's germline CDR1 is SGHRS and CDR2 YFSETQ. CDR3 region: CASSTDRFYGYTF. CDR3 sequence (DNA): TGCGCCAGCAGCACCGACAGGTTCTATGGCTACACCTTC.

This chain joins TRBV2 and TRBJ2-5, with no clear D. The V end was cut by 2 bases, the J end by 6 bases, with 13 bases between. The CDR3 runs 14 residues. Germline-derived CDR1 and CDR2 are SNHLY and FYNNEI. In nucleotides, the CDR3 is TGTGCCAGCAGTGAAACCCGGGTTTTACAGACCCAGTACTTC. This sequence encodes CASSETRVLQTQYF.

The CDR3 DNA sequence: TGTGCCAGCAGAAGGCAGGGGGGCGAGCAGTACTTC. It specifies CASRRQGGEQYF. J is TRBJ2-7 and V is TRBV6-5; tentative D call: TRBD1 (7 bases). V lost 6 bases, J lost 6 bases, and 12 bases lay in between. Germline-derived CDR1 and CDR2 are MNHEY and SVGAGI. The CDR3 extends over 12 amino acids.

This clonotype was counted ten times or more. The chain uses TRBV28 and TRBJ1-3; D gene unclear. The ends were cut back, 2 bases at V and 2 bases at J, with 16 bases in the middle. CDR1 and CDR2 (germline): MDHEN, SYDVKM. The CDR3 is 17 amino acids. The CDR3 is CASSLKLTRLTGNTIYF. The DNA of the CDR3 is TGTGCCAGCAGTTTAAAGCTTACCAGGCTTACTGGAAACACCATATATTTT.

This clonotype came up a few times. The rearrangement joins TRBV28 to TRBJ2-3; 7 bases align to TRBD2. The ends lost 5 bases at V and 3 bases at J; junction bases unmatched: 8. The CDR3 loop spans 15 amino acids. Germline V gene data show CDR1 as MDHEN and CDR2 as SYDVKM. CDR3 sequence (DNA): TGTGCCAGCAGTCTACTAGCGAGAAATACAGATACGCAGTATTTT. Protein sequence: CASSLLARNTDTQYF.